This T cell receptor beta chain was sequenced during a study of beta chain features in type 1 diabetes. On the study more broadly: Age, gender and cell yields were alike across patients and healthy donors. Cells sorted and examined across all samples totaled 90 million to 120 million.

Expressed TCRB transcripts were sequenced because the entire RNA isolate underwent reverse transcription. The repertoire was sequenced with immunoSEQ multiplex PCR; TCRdb's copy has only in-frame clones and lacks some. The data hold some 350,000 clones, with approximately 13% observed a single time. CDR1 and CDR2 (germline): GTSNPN, SVGIG (reference sequence). The CDR3 spans 15 residues. V shed 1 base and J shed 6 bases, with 16 bases lying between them. This clone was found a few times. Its matching antigen is unknown. Findings of the study overall: Researchers report that Type 1 diabetes patients had moderately but significantly shorter TCRB CDR3s across all four CD4+ subsets.

The rearrangement links TRBV30 to TRBJ2-1; weak D call: TRBD2 (5 bases). The sequenced sample consisted of naive CD4+ T cells from blood. The clonotype originates from a woman aged 18-30 years with type 1 diabetes. The CDR3, as DNA: TGTGCCTGGAGTGGGTCCCCCGGGGTTGGCAATGAGCAGTTCTTC. Translated: CAWSGSPGVGNEQFF.